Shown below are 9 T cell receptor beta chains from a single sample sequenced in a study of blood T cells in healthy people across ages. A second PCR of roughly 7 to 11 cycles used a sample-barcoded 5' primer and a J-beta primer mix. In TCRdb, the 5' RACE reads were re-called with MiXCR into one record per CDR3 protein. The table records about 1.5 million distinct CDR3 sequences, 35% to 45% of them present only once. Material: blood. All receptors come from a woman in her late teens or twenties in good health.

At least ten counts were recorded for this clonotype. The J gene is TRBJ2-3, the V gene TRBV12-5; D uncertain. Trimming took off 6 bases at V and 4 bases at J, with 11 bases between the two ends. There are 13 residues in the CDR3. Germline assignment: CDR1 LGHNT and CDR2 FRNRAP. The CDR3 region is CASGTHWADTQYF. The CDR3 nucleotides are TGTGCTAGTGGCACCCACTGGGCAGATACGCAGTATTTT.

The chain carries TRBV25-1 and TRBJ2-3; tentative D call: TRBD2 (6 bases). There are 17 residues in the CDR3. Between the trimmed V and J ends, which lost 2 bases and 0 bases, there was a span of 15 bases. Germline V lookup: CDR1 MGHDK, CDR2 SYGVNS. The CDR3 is CASSENRRGSSTDTQYF. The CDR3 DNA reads TGTGCCAGCAGTGAAAATAGGCGGGGCTCTAGCACAGATACGCAGTATTTT.

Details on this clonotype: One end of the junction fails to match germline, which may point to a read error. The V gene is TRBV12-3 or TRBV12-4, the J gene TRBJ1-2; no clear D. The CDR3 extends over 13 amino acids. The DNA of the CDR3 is TGTGCCAGCAGCCCCCTACCAAACTATGACTACACCTTC. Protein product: CASSPLPNYDYTF.

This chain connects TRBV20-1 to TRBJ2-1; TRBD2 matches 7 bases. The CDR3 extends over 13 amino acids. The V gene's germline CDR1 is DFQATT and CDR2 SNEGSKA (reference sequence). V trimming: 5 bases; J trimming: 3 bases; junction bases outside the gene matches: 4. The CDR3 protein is CSALAEGYNEQFF. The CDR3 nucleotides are TGCAGTGCTCTAGCGGAGGGCTACAATGAGCAGTTCTTC.

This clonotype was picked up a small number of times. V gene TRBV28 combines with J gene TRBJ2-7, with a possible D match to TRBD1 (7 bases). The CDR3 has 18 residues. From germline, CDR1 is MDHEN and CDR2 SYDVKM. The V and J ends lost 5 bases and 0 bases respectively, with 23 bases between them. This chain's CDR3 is CASSPSKIGGQYSYEQYF. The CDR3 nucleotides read TGTGCCAGCAGTCCCTCCAAGATCGGGGGACAGTACTCCTACGAGCAGTACTTC.

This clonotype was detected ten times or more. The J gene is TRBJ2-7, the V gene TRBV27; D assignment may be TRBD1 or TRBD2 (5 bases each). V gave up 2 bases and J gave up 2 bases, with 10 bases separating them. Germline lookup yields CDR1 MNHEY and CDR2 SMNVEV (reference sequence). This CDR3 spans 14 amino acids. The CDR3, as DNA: TGTGCCAGCAGTTTACGGGACGGAACCTACGAGCAGTACTTC. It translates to CASSLRDGTYEQYF.

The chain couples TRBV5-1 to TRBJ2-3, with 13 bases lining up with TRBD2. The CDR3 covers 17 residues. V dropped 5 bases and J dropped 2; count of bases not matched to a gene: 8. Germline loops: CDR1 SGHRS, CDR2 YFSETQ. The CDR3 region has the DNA TGCGCCAGCAGTATGGGACTAGCGGGAAGGGTCACAGATACGCAGTATTTT. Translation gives CASSMGLAGRVTDTQYF.

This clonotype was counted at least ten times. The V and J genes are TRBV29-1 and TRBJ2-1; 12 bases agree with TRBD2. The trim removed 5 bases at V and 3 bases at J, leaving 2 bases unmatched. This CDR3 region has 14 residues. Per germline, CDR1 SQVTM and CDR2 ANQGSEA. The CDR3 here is CSVRTSGDYNEQFF. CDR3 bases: TGCAGCGTTCGGACTAGCGGGGACTACAATGAGCAGTTCTTC.

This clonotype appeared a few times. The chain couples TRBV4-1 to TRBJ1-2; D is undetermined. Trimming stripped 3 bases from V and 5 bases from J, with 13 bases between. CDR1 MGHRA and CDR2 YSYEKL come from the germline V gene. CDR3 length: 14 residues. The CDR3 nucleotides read TGCGCCAGCAGCCACCCCGGACTGTTGTATGGCTACACCTTC. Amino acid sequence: CASSHPGLLYGYTF.